The 9 T cell receptor beta chains in this list originate from one sample, sequenced in a study of beta chain features in type 1 diabetes. Findings and caveats of the study: Across all four CD4+ subsets, people with type 1 diabetes showed modestly shorter TCRB CDR3s.

Expressed TCRB transcripts were sequenced, since all the RNA that had been isolated was reverse transcribed. Produced via immunoSEQ multiplex PCR; TCRdb's table is partial and in-frame only. The sample yields under 150,000 clones, 15% to 20% seen once. Which antigens these TCRs recognize remains unknown. Sequenced material: central memory CD4+ T cells from blood. The receptors were sampled from a man aged 18 to 29 with type 1 diabetes.

This clone was observed a handful of times. The chain is built from TRBV5-6 and TRBJ2-5, with TRBD2 matching over 8 bases. With V trimmed by 2 bases and J by 7 bases, 4 bases remained unmatched. The CDR3 spans 13 residues. Germline values: CDR1 SGHDT, CDR2 YYEEEE. The CDR3 sequence: CASSLPAGGTQYF. CDR3 bases: TGTGCCAGCAGCTTACCGGCGGGAGGGACCCAGTACTTC.

The chain has TRBV5-1 and TRBJ2-7; D not certain. The CDR3 loop spans 15 amino acids. Trimming cost V 4 bases and J 2 bases, with 16 bases left between them. Germline assignment: CDR1 SGHRS and CDR2 YFSETQ. The CDR3 spells CASSRNSLDPYEQYF. In DNA, the CDR3 is TGCGCCAGCAGCCGTAACAGTCTGGACCCCTACGAGCAGTACTTC.

This chain joins TRBV11-2 and TRBJ2-7; D is undetermined. The length of the CDR3 is 12 residues. Germline CDR1 reads SGHAT; CDR2 reads FQNNGV. The V end lost 5 bases, the J end lost 3 bases, and 8 bases lay between the germline ends. The CDR3 here is CASSPLIYEQYF. For the CDR3, the DNA is TGTGCCAGCAGCCCGTTGATCTACGAGCAGTACTTC.

This clone was seen more than once but under ten times. The chain joins TRBV25-1 to TRBJ2-5; D is possibly TRBD2 (6 bases). Trimming pared 1 base from V and 5 bases from J, leaving 8 bases between. The CDR3 is 13 amino acids. The germline V gene has CDR1 MGHDK and CDR2 SYGVNS. DNA for the CDR3: TGTGCCAGCAGTGAATTTCGGGGGGAGACCCAGTACTTC. Amino acids: CASSEFRGETQYF.

This clone was seen only a few times. V is TRBV2 and J is TRBJ1-2; a weak D match, TRBD1 (5 bases). Per the germline V gene, CDR1 is SNHLY and CDR2 is FYNNEI. The V end lost 5 bases, the J end lost 1 base, and 8 bases lay between the germline ends. The CDR3 runs 13 residues. The CDR3 coding sequence is TGTGCCAGCAGTCGACAGATTAACTATGGCTACACCTTC. Translation: CASSRQINYGYTF.

This chain joins TRBV9 and TRBJ2-7, with 8 bases identical to TRBD1. With V trimmed by 4 bases and J by 1 base, 13 bases remained unmatched. Germline values: CDR1 SGDLS, CDR2 YYNGEE. The length of the CDR3 is 17 residues. CDR3 loop: CASSFRGDRGESYEQYF. The CDR3 DNA reads as TGTGCCAGCAGCTTTCGTGGAGACAGGGGAGAATCCTACGAGCAGTACTTC.

The J gene is TRBJ2-3, the V gene TRBV10-3; 15 nucleotides agree with TRBD2. From germline, CDR1 is ENHRY and CDR2 SYGVKD. V was pared by 3 bases and J by 5 bases, with 9 bases of the junction left unmatched. The CDR3 extends over 18 amino acids. The CDR3 sequence is CAISEPTGLAGGGDTQYF. CDR3 nucleotides: TGTGCCATCAGTGAACCGACGGGACTAGCGGGAGGAGGAGATACGCAGTATTTT.

This clone was seen ten or more times. The chain combines TRBV7-9 with TRBJ2-3; 11 bases are shared with TRBD2. The CDR3 contains 17 residues. The V segment lost 5 bases and the J segment 2 bases; nucleotides outside the gene matches: 9. The germline gives CDR1 SEHNR, CDR2 FQNEAQ (reference sequence). The CDR3 region is CASSIFGLAGNTDTQYF. The CDR3 DNA reads TGTGCCAGCAGCATTTTTGGACTAGCGGGTAACACAGATACGCAGTATTTT.

The sample holds a few counts of this clone. V gene TRBV4-3 combines with J gene TRBJ2-1; D perhaps matches TRBD2 (6 bases). V was clipped by 0 bases and J by 6 bases, with 12 bases between them. Germline V gives CDR1 LGHNA, CDR2 YSLEER. This CDR3 has 15 residues. DNA of the CDR3: TGCGCCAGCAGCCAAGACTCGTTCGGGGGCAATGAGCAGTTCTTC. Translating gives CASSQDSFGGNEQFF.